This T cell receptor (beta chain) is from a study of T cells after yellow fever vaccination. CDR1 is SEHNR, CDR2 FQNEAQ, per germline (reference sequence). With 1 base removed from V and 5 bases from J, the gap between germline ends came to 11 bases. This CDR3 is 14 amino acids long. This clonotype was observed many times. TCRdb redid the calling of the 5' RACE reads with MiXCR, one entry per CDR3 protein. In the table there are nearly 45,000 distinct CDR3 sequences, about 6.8% of which are singletons. This receptor was taken from a man between 25 and 39 years old who received the YFV17D yellow fever vaccine. The chain recombines TRBV7-9 with TRBJ1-1; possibly TRBD1 for D (5 bases). The sample in question was CD8+ T cells not binding an NS4B(214-222) dextramer, sorted from PBMCs, obtained 45 days after the yellow fever booster vaccination. The CDR3 coding sequence is TGTGCCAGCAGCTTAGGACTGGGGGGAACTGAAGCTTTCTTT. It translates to CASSLGLGGTEAFF.